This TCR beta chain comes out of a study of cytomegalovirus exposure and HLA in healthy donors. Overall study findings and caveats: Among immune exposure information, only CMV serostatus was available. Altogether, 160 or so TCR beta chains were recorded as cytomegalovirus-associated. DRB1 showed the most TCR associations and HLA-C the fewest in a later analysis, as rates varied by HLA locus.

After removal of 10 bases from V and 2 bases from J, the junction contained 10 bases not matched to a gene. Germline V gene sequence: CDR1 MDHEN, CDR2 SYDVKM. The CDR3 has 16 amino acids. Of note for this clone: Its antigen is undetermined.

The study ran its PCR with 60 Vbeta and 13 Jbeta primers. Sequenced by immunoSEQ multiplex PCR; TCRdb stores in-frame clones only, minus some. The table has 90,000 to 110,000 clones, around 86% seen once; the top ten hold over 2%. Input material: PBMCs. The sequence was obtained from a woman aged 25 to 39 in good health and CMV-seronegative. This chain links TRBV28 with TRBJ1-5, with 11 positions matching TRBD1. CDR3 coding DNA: TGTGCCACGCGGACAGGGGGCCTATGGGGCAATCAGCCCCAGCATTTT. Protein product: CATRTGGLWGNQPQHF.